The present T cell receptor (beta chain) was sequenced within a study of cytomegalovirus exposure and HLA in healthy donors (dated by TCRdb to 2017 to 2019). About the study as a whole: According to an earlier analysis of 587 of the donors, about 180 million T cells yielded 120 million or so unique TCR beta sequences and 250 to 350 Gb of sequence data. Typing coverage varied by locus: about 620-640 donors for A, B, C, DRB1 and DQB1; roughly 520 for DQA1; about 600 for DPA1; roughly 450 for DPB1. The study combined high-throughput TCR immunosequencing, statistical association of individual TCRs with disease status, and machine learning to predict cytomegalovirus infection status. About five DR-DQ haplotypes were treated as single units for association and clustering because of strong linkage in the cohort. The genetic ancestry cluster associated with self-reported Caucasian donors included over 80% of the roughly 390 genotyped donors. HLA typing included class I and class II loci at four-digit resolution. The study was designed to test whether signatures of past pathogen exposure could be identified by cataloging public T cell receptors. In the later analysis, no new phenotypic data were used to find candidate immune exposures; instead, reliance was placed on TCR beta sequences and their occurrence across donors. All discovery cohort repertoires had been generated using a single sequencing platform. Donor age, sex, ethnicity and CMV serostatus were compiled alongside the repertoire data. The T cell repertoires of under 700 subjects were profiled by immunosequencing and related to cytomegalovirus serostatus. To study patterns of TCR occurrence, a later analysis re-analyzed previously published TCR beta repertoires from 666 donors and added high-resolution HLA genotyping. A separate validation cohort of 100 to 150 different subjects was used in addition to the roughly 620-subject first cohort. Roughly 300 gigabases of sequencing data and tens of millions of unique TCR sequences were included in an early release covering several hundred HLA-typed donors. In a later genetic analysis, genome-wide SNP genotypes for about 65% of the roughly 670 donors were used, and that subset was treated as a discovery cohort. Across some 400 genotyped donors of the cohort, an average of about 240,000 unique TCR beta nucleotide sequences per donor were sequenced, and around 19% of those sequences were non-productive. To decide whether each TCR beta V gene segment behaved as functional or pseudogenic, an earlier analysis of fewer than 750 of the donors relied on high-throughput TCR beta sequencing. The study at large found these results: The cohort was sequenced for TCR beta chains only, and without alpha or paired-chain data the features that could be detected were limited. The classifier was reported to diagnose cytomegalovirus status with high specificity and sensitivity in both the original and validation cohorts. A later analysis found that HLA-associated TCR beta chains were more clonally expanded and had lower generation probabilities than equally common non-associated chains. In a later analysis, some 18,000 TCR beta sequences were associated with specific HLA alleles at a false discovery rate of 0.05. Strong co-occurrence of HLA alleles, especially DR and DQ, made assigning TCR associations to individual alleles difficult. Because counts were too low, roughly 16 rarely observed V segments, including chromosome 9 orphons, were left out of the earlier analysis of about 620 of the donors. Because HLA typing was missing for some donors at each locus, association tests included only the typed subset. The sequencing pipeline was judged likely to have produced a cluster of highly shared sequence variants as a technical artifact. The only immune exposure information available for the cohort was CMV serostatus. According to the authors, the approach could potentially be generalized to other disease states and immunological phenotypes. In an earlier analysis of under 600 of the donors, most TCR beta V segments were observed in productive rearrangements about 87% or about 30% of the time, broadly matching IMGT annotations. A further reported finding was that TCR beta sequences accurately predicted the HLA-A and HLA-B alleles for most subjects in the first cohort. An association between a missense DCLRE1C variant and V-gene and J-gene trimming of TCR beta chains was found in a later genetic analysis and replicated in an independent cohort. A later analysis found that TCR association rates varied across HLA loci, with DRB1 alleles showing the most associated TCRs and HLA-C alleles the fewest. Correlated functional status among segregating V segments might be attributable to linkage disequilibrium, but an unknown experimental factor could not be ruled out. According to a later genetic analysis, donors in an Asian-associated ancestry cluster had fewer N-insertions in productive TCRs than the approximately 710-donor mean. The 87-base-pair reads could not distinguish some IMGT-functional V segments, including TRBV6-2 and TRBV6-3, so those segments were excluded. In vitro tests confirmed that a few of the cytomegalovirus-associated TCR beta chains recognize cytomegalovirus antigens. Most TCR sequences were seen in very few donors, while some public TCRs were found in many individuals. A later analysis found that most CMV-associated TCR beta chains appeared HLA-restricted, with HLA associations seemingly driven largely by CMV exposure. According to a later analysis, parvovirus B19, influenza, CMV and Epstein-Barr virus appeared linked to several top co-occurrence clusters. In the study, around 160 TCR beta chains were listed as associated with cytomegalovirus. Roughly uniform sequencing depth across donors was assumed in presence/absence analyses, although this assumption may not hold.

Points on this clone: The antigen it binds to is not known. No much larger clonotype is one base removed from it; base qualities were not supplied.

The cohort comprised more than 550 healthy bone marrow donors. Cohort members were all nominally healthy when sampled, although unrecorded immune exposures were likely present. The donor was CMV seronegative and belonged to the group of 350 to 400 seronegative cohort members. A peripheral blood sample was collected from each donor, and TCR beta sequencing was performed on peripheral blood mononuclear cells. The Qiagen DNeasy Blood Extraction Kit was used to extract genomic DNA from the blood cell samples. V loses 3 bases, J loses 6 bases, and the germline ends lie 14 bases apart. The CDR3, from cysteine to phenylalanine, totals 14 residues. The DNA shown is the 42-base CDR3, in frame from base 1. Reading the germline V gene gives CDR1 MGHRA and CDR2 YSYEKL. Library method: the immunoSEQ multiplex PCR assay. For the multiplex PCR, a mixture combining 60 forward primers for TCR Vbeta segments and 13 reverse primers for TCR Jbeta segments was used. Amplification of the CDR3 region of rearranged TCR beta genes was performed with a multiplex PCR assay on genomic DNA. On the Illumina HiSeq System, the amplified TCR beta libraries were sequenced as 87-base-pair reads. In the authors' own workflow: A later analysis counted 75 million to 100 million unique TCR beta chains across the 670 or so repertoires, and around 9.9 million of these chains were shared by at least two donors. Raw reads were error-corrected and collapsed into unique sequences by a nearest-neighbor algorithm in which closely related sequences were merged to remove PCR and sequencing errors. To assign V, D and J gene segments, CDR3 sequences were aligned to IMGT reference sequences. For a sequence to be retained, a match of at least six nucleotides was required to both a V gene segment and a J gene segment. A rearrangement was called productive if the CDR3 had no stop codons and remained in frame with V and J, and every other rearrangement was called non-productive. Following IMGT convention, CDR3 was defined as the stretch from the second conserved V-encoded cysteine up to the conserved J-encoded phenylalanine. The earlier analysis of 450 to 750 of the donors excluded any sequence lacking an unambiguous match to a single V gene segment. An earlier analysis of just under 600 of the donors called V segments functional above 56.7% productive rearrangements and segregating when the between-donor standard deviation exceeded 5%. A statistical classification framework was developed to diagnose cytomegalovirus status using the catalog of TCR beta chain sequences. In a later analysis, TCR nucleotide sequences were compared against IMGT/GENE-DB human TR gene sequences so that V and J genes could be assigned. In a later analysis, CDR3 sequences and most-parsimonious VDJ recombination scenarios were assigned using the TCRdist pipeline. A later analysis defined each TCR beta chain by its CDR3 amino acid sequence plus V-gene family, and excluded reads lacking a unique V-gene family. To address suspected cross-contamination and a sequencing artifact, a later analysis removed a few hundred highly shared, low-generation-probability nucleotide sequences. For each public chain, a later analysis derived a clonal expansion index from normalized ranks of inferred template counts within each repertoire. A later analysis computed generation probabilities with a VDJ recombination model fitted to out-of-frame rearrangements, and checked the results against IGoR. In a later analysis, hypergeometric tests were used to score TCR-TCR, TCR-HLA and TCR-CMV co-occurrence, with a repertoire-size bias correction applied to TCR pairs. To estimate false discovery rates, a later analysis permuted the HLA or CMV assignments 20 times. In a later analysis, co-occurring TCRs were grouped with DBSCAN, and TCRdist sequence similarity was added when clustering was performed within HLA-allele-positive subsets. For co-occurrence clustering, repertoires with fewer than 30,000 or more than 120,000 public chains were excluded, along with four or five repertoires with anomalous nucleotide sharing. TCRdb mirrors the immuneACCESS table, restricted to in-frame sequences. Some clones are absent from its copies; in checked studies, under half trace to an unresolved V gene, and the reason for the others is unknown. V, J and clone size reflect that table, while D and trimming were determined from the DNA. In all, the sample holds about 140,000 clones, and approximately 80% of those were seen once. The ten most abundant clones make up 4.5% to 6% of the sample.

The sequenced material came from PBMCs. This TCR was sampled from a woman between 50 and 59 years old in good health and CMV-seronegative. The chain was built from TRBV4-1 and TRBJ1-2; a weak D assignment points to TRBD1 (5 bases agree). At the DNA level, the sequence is TGCGCCAGCAGCCATTCCCAGGGTCTCGATGGCTACACCTTC. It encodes CASSHSQGLDGYTF.